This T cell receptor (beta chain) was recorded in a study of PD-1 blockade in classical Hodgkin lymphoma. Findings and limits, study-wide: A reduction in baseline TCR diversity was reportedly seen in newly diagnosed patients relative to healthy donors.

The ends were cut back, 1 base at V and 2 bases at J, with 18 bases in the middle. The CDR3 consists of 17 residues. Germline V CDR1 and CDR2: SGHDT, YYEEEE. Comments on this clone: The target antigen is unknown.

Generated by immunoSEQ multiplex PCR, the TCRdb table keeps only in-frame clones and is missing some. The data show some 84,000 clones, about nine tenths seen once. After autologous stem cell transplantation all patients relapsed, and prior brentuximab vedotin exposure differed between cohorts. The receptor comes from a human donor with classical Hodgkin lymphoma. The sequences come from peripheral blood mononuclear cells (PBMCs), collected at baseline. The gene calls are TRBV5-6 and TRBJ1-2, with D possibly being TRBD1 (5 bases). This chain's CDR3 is CASSLLSRQKKNYGYTF. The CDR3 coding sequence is TGTGCCAGCAGCTTGTTATCCCGACAGAAAAAGAACTATGGCTACACCTTC.